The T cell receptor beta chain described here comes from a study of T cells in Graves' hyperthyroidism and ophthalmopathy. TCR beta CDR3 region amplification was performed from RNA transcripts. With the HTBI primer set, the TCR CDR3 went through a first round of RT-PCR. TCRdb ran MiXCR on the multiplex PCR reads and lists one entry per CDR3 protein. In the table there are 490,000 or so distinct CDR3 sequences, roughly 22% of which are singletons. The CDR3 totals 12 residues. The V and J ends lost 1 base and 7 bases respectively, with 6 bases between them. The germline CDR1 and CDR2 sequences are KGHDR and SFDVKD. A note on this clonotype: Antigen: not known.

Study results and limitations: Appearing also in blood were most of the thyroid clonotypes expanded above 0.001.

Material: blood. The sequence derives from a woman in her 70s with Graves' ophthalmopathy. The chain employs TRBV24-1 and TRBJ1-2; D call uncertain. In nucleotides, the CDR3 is TGTGCCACCAGTGATTTAATTGGTGGCTACACCTTC. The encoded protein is CATSDLIGGYTF.